This T cell receptor (beta chain) was obtained from a study of T cell clones after liver transplantation. Produced via immunoSEQ multiplex PCR; TCRdb's table is partial and in-frame only. The data contain more than 95,000 clones, around 84% of them singletons. The CDR3 totals 16 residues. The germline gives CDR1 SGDLS, CDR2 YYNGEE. With 0 bases clipped from V and 4 bases from J, the junction kept 5 bases outside the gene matches. This chain connects TRBV9 to TRBJ2-1, with 9 bases lining up with TRBD2. Sequenced material: CD4+ T cells from blood, taken 45 to 50 months after liver transplant. This TCR came from a human patient who received a liver transplant. Some T cells may trace back to the graft donor. CDR3 nucleotide sequence: TGTGCCAGCAGCGTAGAAGGTCTAGCGGGGTACAATGAGCAGTTCTTC. Translating gives CASSVEGLAGYNEQFF.